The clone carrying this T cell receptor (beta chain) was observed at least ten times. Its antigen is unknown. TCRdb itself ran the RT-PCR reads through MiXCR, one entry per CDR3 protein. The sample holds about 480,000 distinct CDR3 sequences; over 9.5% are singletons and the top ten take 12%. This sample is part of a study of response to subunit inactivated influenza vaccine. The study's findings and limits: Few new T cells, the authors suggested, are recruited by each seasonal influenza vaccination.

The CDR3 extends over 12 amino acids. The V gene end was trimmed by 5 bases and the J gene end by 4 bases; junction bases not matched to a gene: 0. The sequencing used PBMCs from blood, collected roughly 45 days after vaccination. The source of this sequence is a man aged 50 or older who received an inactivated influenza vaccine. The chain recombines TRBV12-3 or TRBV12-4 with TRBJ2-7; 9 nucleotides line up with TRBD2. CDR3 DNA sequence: TGTGCCAGCAGTACTAGCGGGTACGAGCAGTACTTC. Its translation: CASSTSGYEQYF.